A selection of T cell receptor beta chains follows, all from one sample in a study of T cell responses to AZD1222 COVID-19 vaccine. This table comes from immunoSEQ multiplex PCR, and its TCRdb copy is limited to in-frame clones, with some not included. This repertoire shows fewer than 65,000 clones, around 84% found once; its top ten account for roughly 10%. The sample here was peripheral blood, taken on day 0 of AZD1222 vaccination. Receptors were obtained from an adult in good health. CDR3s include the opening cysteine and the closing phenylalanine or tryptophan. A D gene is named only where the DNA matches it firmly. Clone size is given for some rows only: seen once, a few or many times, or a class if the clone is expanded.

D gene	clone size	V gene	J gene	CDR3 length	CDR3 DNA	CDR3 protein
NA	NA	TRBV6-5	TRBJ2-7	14	TGTGCCAGCAACCCCGCCAGCAGGACGGGCGAGCAGTACTTC	CASNPASRTGEQYF
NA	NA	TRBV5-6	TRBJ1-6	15	TGTGCCAGCAGCTCACAGGGTATGGGCTCCTCACCCCTCCACTTT	CASSSQGMGSSPLHF
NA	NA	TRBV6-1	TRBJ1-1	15	TGTGCCAGCAGTGAAGAGTCCAGGTGGGGCGGTAAGGCTTTCTTT	CASSEESRWGGKAFF
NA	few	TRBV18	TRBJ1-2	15	TGTGCCAGCTCACCTCGGGACGACGGTGGAAGTGGCTACACCTTC	CASSPRDDGGSGYTF
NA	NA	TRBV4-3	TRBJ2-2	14	TGCGCCAGCAGCCAAAGGACGAACACCGGGGAGCTGTTTTTT	CASSQRTNTGELFF
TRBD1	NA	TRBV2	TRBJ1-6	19	TGTGCCAGCAGTGATCTTGGGACAGGGGGCCCCGTCGTCGATTCACCCCTCCACTTT	CASSDLGTGGPVVDSPLHF
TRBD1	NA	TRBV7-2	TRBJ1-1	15	TGTGCCAGCAGCTTAGCAGGGGGCTCAAACACTGAAGCTTTCTTT	CASSLAGGSNTEAFF
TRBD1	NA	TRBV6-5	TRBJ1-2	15	TGTGCCAGCAGTTCCTATCAGACAGGGCAGTCCGGCTACACCTTC	CASSSYQTGQSGYTF
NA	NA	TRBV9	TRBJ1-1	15	TGTGCCAGCAGCGTAGCGGTGGAAAGCGACACTGAAGCTTTCTTT	CASSVAVESDTEAFF
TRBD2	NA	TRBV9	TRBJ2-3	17	TGTGCCAGCAGCGTAGATCCTCTAGCGGGGGTTGCAGATACGCAGTATTTT	CASSVDPLAGVADTQYF
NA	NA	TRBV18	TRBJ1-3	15	TGTGCCAGCTCACCACTCGCCACCCGTGGAAACACCATATATTTT	CASSPLATRGNTIYF
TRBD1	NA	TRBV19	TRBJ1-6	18	TGTGCCAGTAGTAAGGGGCCCTCGACAGGGGAGCGATATTCACCCCTCCACTTT	CASSKGPSTGERYSPLHF
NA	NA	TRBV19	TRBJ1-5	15	TGTGCCAGTAGTATCGGGGGCAGAAGCAATCAGCCCCAGCATTTT	CASSIGGRSNQPQHF
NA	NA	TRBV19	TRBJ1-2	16	TGTGCCAGTATTAACCCCCTGGCAGACCGGGGCGGAGGCTACACCTTC	CASINPLADRGGGYTF
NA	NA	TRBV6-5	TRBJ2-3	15	TGTGCCAGCAGTTACTCGAGACTACTCACAGATACGCAGTATTTT	CASSYSRLLTDTQYF
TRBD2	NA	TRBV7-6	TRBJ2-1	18	TGTGCCAGCAGCTTAATTCGGACTAGCGGGAGGGCCGTCGATGAGCAGTTCTTC	CASSLIRTSGRAVDEQFF
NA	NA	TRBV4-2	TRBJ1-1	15	TGTGCCAGCAGCCAGGCAGGGATCGTGAACACTGAAGCTTTCTTT	CASSQAGIVNTEAFF
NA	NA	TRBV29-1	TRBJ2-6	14	TGCAGCGTCGCCGGACAGTCTGGGGCCAACGTCCTGACTTTC	CSVAGQSGANVLTF
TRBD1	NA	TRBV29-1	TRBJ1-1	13	TGCAGCGTCGGGGACAGGGGCGGCACTGAAGCTTTCTTT	CSVGDRGGTEAFF
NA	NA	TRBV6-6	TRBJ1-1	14	TGTGCCAGCAGTCAGTCGCGCGTGAACACTGAAGCTTTCTTT	CASSQSRVNTEAFF
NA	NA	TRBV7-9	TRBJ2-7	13	TGTGCCAGCAGCCCTCGCAGGGATCACGAGCAGTACTTC	CASSPRRDHEQYF
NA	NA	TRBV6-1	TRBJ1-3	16	TGTGCCAGCAGTGAAACGGCCCCTGGAGCTGGAAACACCATATATTTT	CASSETAPGAGNTIYF
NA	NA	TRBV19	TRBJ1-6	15	TGTGCCAGTAGACCCTTGGACAGCAATAATTCACCCCTCCACTTT	CASRPLDSNNSPLHF
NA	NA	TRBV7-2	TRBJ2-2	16	TGTGCCAGCAGCCTAATTTCGACAGCTAACACCGGGGAGCTGTTTTTT	CASSLISTANTGELFF
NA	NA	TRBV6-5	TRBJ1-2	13	TGTGCCAGCAGTCAACAGGGTAACTATGGCTACACCTTC	CASSQQGNYGYTF
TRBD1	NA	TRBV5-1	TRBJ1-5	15	TGCGCCAGCAGCTTCGGGACAGGGGGGAATCAGCCCCAGCATTTT	CASSFGTGGNQPQHF
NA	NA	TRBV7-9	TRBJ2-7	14	TGTGCCAGCAGCTCAGACAGGCGATCTCTCGAGCAGTACTTC	CASSSDRRSLEQYF
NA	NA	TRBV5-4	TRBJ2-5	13	TGTGCCAGCAGCCAGGGGACGGAAGAGACCCAGTACTTC	CASSQGTEETQYF
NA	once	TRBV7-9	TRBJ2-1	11	TGTGCCGGCTCTGGGGACCATGAGCAGTTCTTC	CAGSGDHEQFF
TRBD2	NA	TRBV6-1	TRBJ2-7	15	TGTGCCAGCAGTGAAGCTAGCGGGGTCCCCTACGAGCAGTACTTC	CASSEASGVPYEQYF
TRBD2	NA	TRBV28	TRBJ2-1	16	TGTGCCAGCATCGGGGCGGGAGGGCTCGATATTAATGAGCAGTTCTTC	CASIGAGGLDINEQFF
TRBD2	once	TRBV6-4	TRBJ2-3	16	TGTGCCAGCAGTGACACTAGCGGGGGGGCCACAGATACGCAGTATTTT	CASSDTSGGATDTQYF
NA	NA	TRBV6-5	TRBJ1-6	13	TGTGCCAGCAGCTGGGGGACGGGATCACCCCTCCACTTT	CASSWGTGSPLHF